What follows are 10 T cell receptor beta chains derived from one specimen sequenced in a study of blood T cell repertoires in COVID-19. The assay was immunoSEQ multiplex PCR, and TCRdb's table has in-frame clones only and misses some. Here the sample spans fewer than 350,000 clones, roughly 90% being singletons. Sequencing was carried out using PBMCs or T cells enriched from blood (not recorded which). These receptors were collected from a woman aged 30 to 39 who had recovered from COVID-19.

The chain joins TRBV20-1 to TRBJ1-1; 7 bases agree with TRBD1. The V segment lost 3 bases and the J segment 5 bases; nucleotides outside the gene matches: 9. This CDR3 is 14 amino acids long. Germline values: CDR1 DFQATT, CDR2 SNEGSKA (reference sequence). In DNA, the CDR3 is TGCAGTGCTAGTCCTCCCAGGGGGATTACTGAAGCTTTCTTT. This gives the protein CSASPPRGITEAFF.

This sequence joins TRBV27 and TRBJ1-1; D is possibly TRBD1 (5 bases). There are 14 residues in the CDR3. V lost 5 bases and J lost 0, with 10 bases in between. The germline V gene encodes CDR1 MNHEY and CDR2 SMNVEV (reference sequence). As DNA, the CDR3 is TGTGCCAGCAGTCCAGACAGACTGAACACTGAAGCTTTCTTT. Encoded protein: CASSPDRLNTEAFF.

This clone has only a few counts. J is TRBJ2-7 and V is TRBV4-1; 8 nucleotides match TRBD1. Trimming at V came to 4 bases and at J to 2 bases, leaving 10 bases not matched to a gene. Germline CDR1 and CDR2: MGHRA and YSYEKL. The CDR3 spans 16 residues. This CDR3 reads CASSLSPDRATYEQYF. For the CDR3, the DNA is TGCGCCAGCAGCCTGAGTCCGGACAGGGCTACCTACGAGCAGTACTTC.

V and J are TRBV27 and TRBJ2-7; TRBD2 matches at 8 bases. The CDR3 length is 15 residues. Germline loops: CDR1 MNHEY, CDR2 SMNVEV (reference sequence). The trim removed 5 bases at V and 7 bases at J, leaving 13 bases unmatched. In DNA form, the CDR3 reads TGTGCCAGCAGTCCCCTGGGTAGCGGGAAAAAAGAGCAGTACTTC. Its translation is CASSPLGSGKKEQYF.

This clone was picked up one time. This rearrangement joins TRBV9 to TRBJ2-5, with 7 positions matching TRBD2. The CDR3 totals 16 residues. V lost 3 bases, J lost 2 bases, and 10 bases stayed unmatched. Germline V gene data show CDR1 as SGDLS and CDR2 as YYNGEE. CDR3 amino acids: CASSDFPGGGQETQYF. The DNA of the CDR3 is TGTGCCAGCAGCGACTTTCCTGGCGGGGGACAAGAGACCCAGTACTTC.

The rearrangement joins TRBV20-1 to TRBJ2-3; D call uncertain. V lost 5 bases and J 10 bases, leaving 13 bases between the germline ends. The CDR3 consists of 11 residues. CDR1 and CDR2 (germline): DFQATT, SNEGSKA (reference sequence). CDR3 in DNA: TGCAGTGCTCCCCTAGTATTTGCGCAGTATTTT. It specifies CSAPLVFAQYF.

This clone was detected only once. CDR3 nucleotide sequence: TGTGCCAGTAGCCCTCAAGATAGTAGCTCTGGAAACACCATATATTTT. Translation: CASSPQDSSSGNTIYF. V and J are TRBV19 and TRBJ1-3, with D uncertain. Germline V gene data show CDR1 as LNHDA and CDR2 as SQIVND (reference sequence). Trimming left V 6 bases short and J 0 bases short, with 15 bases between. The CDR3 spans 16 residues.

This chain connects TRBV7-3 to TRBJ2-3, with TRBD2 identical over 12 bases. Germline-derived CDR1 and CDR2 are SGHTA and FQGTGA. The ends lost 6 bases at V and 4 bases at J; junction bases unmatched: 17. CDR3 length equals 19 residues. CDR3 in amino acids: CASSDRRSRLAGEADTQYF. CDR3 DNA: TGTGCCAGCAGTGACCGCAGGTCGCGACTAGCGGGGGAGGCAGATACGCAGTATTTT.

This clone appeared once. The chain links TRBV7-2 to TRBJ2-7, with TRBD2 identical over 12 bases. Per the germline V gene, CDR1 is SGHTA and CDR2 is FQGNSA. CDR3 length: 19 residues. With 5 bases clipped from V and 3 bases from J, the junction kept 17 bases outside the gene matches. CDR3: CASSPGLAGTYGRGYEQYF. Here the CDR3 DNA reads TGTGCCAGCAGCCCCGGACTAGCGGGGACCTATGGGCGAGGCTACGAGCAGTACTTC.

The chain employs TRBV18 and TRBJ1-2; D is possibly TRBD1 (5 bases). The germline V gene has CDR1 KGHSH and CDR2 LQKENI. V was clipped by 3 bases and J by 8 bases, with 16 bases between them. The CDR3 sequence is 14 residues long. CDR3 in DNA: TGTGCCAGCTCACCGGTCAGGGCTGTCGGAGGCTACACCTTC. Protein: CASSPVRAVGGYTF.